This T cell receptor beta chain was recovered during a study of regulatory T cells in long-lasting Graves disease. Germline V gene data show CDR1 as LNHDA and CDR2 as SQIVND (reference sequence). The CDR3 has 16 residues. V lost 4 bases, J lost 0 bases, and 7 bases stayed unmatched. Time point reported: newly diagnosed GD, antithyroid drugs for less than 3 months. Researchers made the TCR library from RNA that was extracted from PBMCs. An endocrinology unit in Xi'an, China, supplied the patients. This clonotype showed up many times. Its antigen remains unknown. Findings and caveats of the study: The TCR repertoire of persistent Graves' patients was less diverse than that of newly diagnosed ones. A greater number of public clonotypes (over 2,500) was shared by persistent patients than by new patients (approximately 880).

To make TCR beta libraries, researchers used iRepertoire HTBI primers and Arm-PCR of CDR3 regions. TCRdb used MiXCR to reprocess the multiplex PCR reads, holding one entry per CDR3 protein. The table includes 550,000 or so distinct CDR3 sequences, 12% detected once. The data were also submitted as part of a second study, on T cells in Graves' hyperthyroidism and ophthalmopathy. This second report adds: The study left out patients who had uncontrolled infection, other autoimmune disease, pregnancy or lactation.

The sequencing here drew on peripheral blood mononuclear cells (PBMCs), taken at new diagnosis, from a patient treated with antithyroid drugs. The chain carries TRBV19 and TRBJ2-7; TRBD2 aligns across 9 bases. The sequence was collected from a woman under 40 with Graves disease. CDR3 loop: CASSKASGDYSYEQYF. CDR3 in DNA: TGTGCCAGTAGTAAGGCTAGCGGGGATTACTCCTACGAGCAGTACTTC.